A selection of T cell receptor beta chains follows, all from one sample in a study of regulatory T cells in long-lasting Graves disease. From the multiplex PCR reads, TCRdb called clonotypes with MiXCR, one entry per CDR3 protein. In the table there are roughly 560,000 distinct CDR3 sequences, about 15% of which are singletons. The same specimen was also included in a second study, on T cells in Graves' hyperthyroidism and ophthalmopathy.

The sample in question was peripheral blood mononuclear cells (PBMCs), obtained at new diagnosis, from a patient treated with antithyroid drugs. The receptors shown here come from a woman aged 35-65 years with Graves disease. Both conserved end residues are part of each CDR3. The D gene is left open where the match is weak. Clone size is shown for a subset of rows, as once, few, many or a class of expanded clone.

DNA,CDR3,D,V,J,size
TGTGCCAGCAGTTTTCAGGGGGCTGACACCGGGGAGCTGTTTTTT,CASSFQGADTGELFF,TRBD1,TRBV6-2/TRBV6-3,TRBJ2-2,-
TGTGCCAGCAGCTTCCGGTCCGGACAGGAGCTATCTCCCCAGCATTTT,CASSFRSGQELSPQHF,TRBD1,TRBV5-5,TRBJ1-5,-
TGTGCCAGCAGCCCGGGTCGATCCCACGGGGAGCTGTTTTTT,CASSPGRSHGELFF,-,TRBV7-8,TRBJ2-2,few
TGCAGCGTTGGCCGGAGCTCCTACGAGCAGTACTTC,CSVGRSSYEQYF,-,TRBV29-1,TRBJ2-7,once
TGTGCCACCAGCAGAGAAGTCTCCTCCAGGCTGTTCTTC,CATSREVSSRLFF,-,TRBV15,TRBJ2-1,many
TGTGCCAGCAGTTTCGCAGCATCGGCGGGCTACACCTTC,CASSFAASAGYTF,-,TRBV12-3/TRBV12-4,TRBJ1-2,many
TGTGCCAGCAGCGGGACAGGGATGACCGGGGAGCTGTTTTTT,CASSGTGMTGELFF,TRBD1,TRBV7-8,TRBJ2-2,-
TGTGCCAGCAGCGATGGAGCTTCGCCCCAGCATTTT,CASSDGASPQHF,-,TRBV3-1,TRBJ1-5,many
TGTGCCAGCAGTAAGTCCCCGGGGATCTCTGGGGCCAACGTCCTGACTTTC,CASSKSPGISGANVLTF,-,TRBV12-3/TRBV12-4,TRBJ2-6,many
TGTGCCAGCACCCCTGGGCCCGGTGGTTTCGAGCAGTACTTC,CASTPGPGGFEQYF,-,TRBV2,TRBJ2-7,many
TGTGCCAGCTCACCTGAATTCTACGAGCAGTACTTC,CASSPEFYEQYF,-,TRBV18,TRBJ2-7,many
TGTGCCAGCAGCCAGAACAAGAATTCACCCCTCCACTTT,CASSQNKNSPLHF,-,TRBV5-6,TRBJ1-6,few
TGTGCCAGCAGTTACCGTAACAGGGATGGCTACACCTTC,CASSYRNRDGYTF,-,TRBV6-5,TRBJ1-2,many
TGCAGTGCTAGAGGGGGGCTTTTTGGCTACACCTTC,CSARGGLFGYTF,-,TRBV20-1,TRBJ1-2,few
TGTGCCTGGAGTGTAGGGTATCAGCCCCAGCATTTT,CAWSVGYQPQHF,-,TRBV30,TRBJ1-5,many
TGTGCCAGCAGTTCCCCCGGGAGGGAGACACCCCTCCACTTT,CASSSPGRETPLHF,-,TRBV6-4,TRBJ1-6,-
TGTGCCAGCACTCAAACCGGGGGGGCGTGGTTCTTC,CASTQTGGAWFF,TRBD2,TRBV12-3/TRBV12-4,TRBJ2-1,few
TGTGCCAGCTCCGGACGAGCCAATTCACCCCTCCACTTT,CASSGRANSPLHF,-,TRBV19,TRBJ1-6,few
TGTGCCAGCTCACCACGGAACGCAGGGGCCGAGAAGACCCAGTACTTC,CASSPRNAGAEKTQYF,-,TRBV18,TRBJ2-5,-
TGTGCCAGCTCACCTAAAGACGGGGGGGAGCAGTACTTC,CASSPKDGGEQYF,TRBD2,TRBV18,TRBJ2-7,many
TGCAGTGCCAAGGACAGGGCTAACTATGGCTACACCTTC,CSAKDRANYGYTF,TRBD1,TRBV20-1,TRBJ1-2,-
TGCGCCAGCAGCTCCCGAGGACTAGCGATGAGCTCCTACAATGAGCAGTTCTTC,CASSSRGLAMSSYNEQFF,TRBD2,TRBV5-1,TRBJ2-1,many
TGTGCCAGCAGTTTGAGCGGGGGGGTCTACAATGAGCAGTTCTTC,CASSLSGGVYNEQFF,TRBD2,TRBV12-3/TRBV12-4,TRBJ2-1,-
TGTGCCAGCAGGCCGGGACAGGGGGTTACCTCTGGAAACACCATATATTTT,CASRPGQGVTSGNTIYF,TRBD1,TRBV11-2,TRBJ1-3,few
TGTGCCAGCAGTTTTACAGGGGGCTGGCAGCCCCAGCATTTT,CASSFTGGWQPQHF,TRBD1,TRBV27,TRBJ1-5,-
TGTGCCAGCAGCTTAGAGATTAACTATGGCTACACCTTC,CASSLEINYGYTF,-,TRBV11-2,TRBJ1-2,many
TGTGCCAGCTTCCCTGGTCCGTATAACAAAAACATTCAGTACTTC,CASFPGPYNKNIQYF,-,TRBV27,TRBJ2-4,-
TGTGCCAGCAGTTTATCTAGCGGGGGCGAGCAGTACTTC,CASSLSSGGEQYF,TRBD2,TRBV12-3/TRBV12-4,TRBJ2-7,many
TGTGCCAGCAGCTTAAACGGGGGTACGCCCAATGAGCAGTTCTTC,CASSLNGGTPNEQFF,-,TRBV7-6,TRBJ2-1,many
TGTGCCAGCAGCCCACCGGGACAGGGGAACAATGAGCAGTTCTTC,CASSPPGQGNNEQFF,TRBD1,TRBV7-9,TRBJ2-1,-
TGTGCCAGCAGTTACTTTAGGAGCACAGATACGCAGTATTTT,CASSYFRSTDTQYF,-,TRBV6-2/TRBV6-3,TRBJ2-3,many
TGTGCCAGCAGCCAAGGTCCAGCTACCTACGAGCAGTACTTC,CASSQGPATYEQYF,-,TRBV3-1,TRBJ2-7,many
TGCGCCAGCTGCCGCGGGGAGATATCCTACGAGCAGTACTTC,CASCRGEISYEQYF,-,TRBV5-1,TRBJ2-7,few
TGTGCCAGCAGCTTGGGGCGGGTCATCGGCACAGATACGCAGTATTTT,CASSLGRVIGTDTQYF,-,TRBV5-8,TRBJ2-3,-
TGTGCCAGCAGTTCCCCAATGTACTACGAGCAGTACTTC,CASSSPMYYEQYF,-,TRBV12-3/TRBV12-4,TRBJ2-7,many
TGTGCCAGCAGCTTAGCTAACAGACAGACCTACGAGCAGTACTTC,CASSLANRQTYEQYF,-,TRBV7-9,TRBJ2-7,few
TGTGCCAGCAGCTTAGGGCGGCGACGGAACACTGAAGCTTTCTTT,CASSLGRRRNTEAFF,-,TRBV7-8,TRBJ1-1,many
TGCAGTGCTAGAGATTCACAGGGATCTGGTCAGCCCCAGCATTTT,CSARDSQGSGQPQHF,-,TRBV20-1,TRBJ1-5,many
TGTGCCAGCAGCTTAAGGGGACAGGGGAATACTGAAGCTTTCTTT,CASSLRGQGNTEAFF,TRBD1,TRBV7-3,TRBJ1-1,many
TGTGCCAGTAGTATCCCCGTGGTCGTCAGGGGAGGACAGCCCCAGCATTTT,CASSIPVVVRGGQPQHF,-,TRBV19,TRBJ1-5,few
TGTGCCAGCAGCTTCGGACTAGCGGGGGGCAATGAGCAGTTCTTC,CASSFGLAGGNEQFF,TRBD2,TRBV12-3/TRBV12-4,TRBJ2-1,many
TGTGCCAGCAGCATTGCCTGGGCGGCAGATACGCAGTATTTT,CASSIAWAADTQYF,-,TRBV12-3/TRBV12-4,TRBJ2-3,many
TGCAGCGTTCCCCGGACAGGGCGCACTGAAGCTTTCTTT,CSVPRTGRTEAFF,TRBD1,TRBV29-1,TRBJ1-1,-
TGTGCCAGCTCAACAGGAAAATCCTACGAGCAGTACTTC,CASSTGKSYEQYF,-,TRBV18,TRBJ2-7,many
TGTGCCAGCAGCCTTACACCTCAAGACTACAATGAGCAGTTCTTC,CASSLTPQDYNEQFF,-,TRBV9,TRBJ2-1,-
TGCGCCAGCAGCCAACCCGTAAGGGACGCAAACAATGAGCAGTTCTTC,CASSQPVRDANNEQFF,-,TRBV4-1,TRBJ2-1,-
TGTGCCAGCAGTTTGGACTTTCGGCAGGGCAATGAGCAGTTCTTC,CASSLDFRQGNEQFF,-,TRBV28,TRBJ2-1,many
TGCAGTGCTAGTGGGCAGGGCGAGCAGTACTTC,CSASGQGEQYF,-,TRBV20-1,TRBJ2-7,many
TGTGCCAGCAGCGAGGATTCTTCCTGGAGGGATTCACCCCTCCACTTT,CASSEDSSWRDSPLHF,-,TRBV11-2,TRBJ1-6,many
TGTGCCAGCAGTTTATCGGACAGAGACTACTACGAGCAGTACTTC,CASSLSDRDYYEQYF,-,TRBV27,TRBJ2-7,-
TGTGCCAGCAGCGCCTCGGGGGGTCGTAATCAGCCCCAGCATTTT,CASSASGGRNQPQHF,-,TRBV9,TRBJ1-5,few
TGTGCCAGCAGTCTCTTCGGGAGACAGGGGGGAAGGAGCAGCCTCGAGACCCAGTACTTC,CASSLFGRQGGRSSLETQYF,TRBD1,TRBV12-3/TRBV12-4,TRBJ2-5,many
TGTGCCAGCAGGGTCCTCTCGGGGAATGAGCAGTTCTTC,CASRVLSGNEQFF,-,TRBV12-3/TRBV12-4,TRBJ2-1,many
TGTGCCAGCAGAGCTTCGACGACTGATATGAACACTGAAGCTTTCTTT,CASRASTTDMNTEAFF,-,TRBV25-1,TRBJ1-1,many
TGTGCCAGCTCACCACCGGTCGATGGGTATGGCTACACCTTC,CASSPPVDGYGYTF,-,TRBV18,TRBJ1-2,few
TGTGCCACTCAGGGAGATCCGGGACAGCTGAACACTGAAGCTTTCTTT,CATQGDPGQLNTEAFF,TRBD1,TRBV10-3,TRBJ1-1,few
TGCGCCAGCAGTTTGATGGGGGACATCACAGATACGCAGTATTTT,CASSLMGDITDTQYF,-,TRBV5-1,TRBJ2-3,many
TGCAGCGTTGCGGGCCAGAGGACTGAAGCTTTCTTT,CSVAGQRTEAFF,-,TRBV29-1,TRBJ1-1,few